These 21 T cell receptor beta chains were all obtained from the same sample, sequenced in a study of blood T cell repertoires in COVID-19. Assay: immunoSEQ multiplex PCR; the TCRdb copy retains only in-frame clones and omits some. The table has hundreds of thousands of clones, roughly nine tenths seen once. The material sequenced was peripheral blood. The origin of the receptors is a man aged 18 to 29 with active or convalescent COVID-19.

This clone was observed at least ten times. The chain recombines TRBV2 with TRBJ1-1; tentative D call: TRBD1 (5 bases). Germline-derived CDR1 and CDR2 are SNHLY and FYNNEI. V lost 7 bases, J lost 2 bases, and 8 bases lay in between. The CDR3 consists of 12 residues. The CDR3 reads CASNQGNTEAFF. CDR3 DNA: TGTGCCAGCAATCAGGGAAACACTGAAGCTTTCTTT.

The V call is TRBV19, the J call TRBJ1-6, with D hard to call. Trimming shortened V by 8 bases and J by 6 bases, and 14 bases separated the two germline ends. The germline V gene encodes CDR1 LNHDA and CDR2 SQIVND (reference sequence). CDR3 length: 14 amino acids. The CDR3 loop reads CASAAGVANSPLHF. CDR3 DNA: TGTGCCAGTGCCGCGGGTGTCGCTAATTCACCCCTCCACTTT.

The chain uses TRBV12-3 or TRBV12-4 and TRBJ1-1; tentative D call: TRBD1 (5 bases). The CDR3 runs 13 residues. V was clipped by 8 bases and J by 9 bases, with 19 bases between them. DNA of the CDR3: TGTGCCAGCGGTGGGGGTCGGGGGTTTCAAGCTTTCTTT. Its protein product is CASGGGRGFQAFF.

This chain's CDR3 is CASKADTFYEQYF. CDR3 coding DNA: TGTGCCAGCAAGGCAGACACCTTCTACGAGCAGTACTTC. The rearrangement links TRBV7-2 to TRBJ2-7; the D is unclear. Trimming left V 7 bases short and J 3 bases short, with 13 bases between. Germline V gene sequence: CDR1 SGHTA, CDR2 FQGNSA. The CDR3 loop spans 13 amino acids.

V is TRBV4-1 and J is TRBJ2-2; D gene unclear. In germline, CDR1 is MGHRA, CDR2 YSYEKL. Between the trimmed V and J ends, which lost 0 bases and 0 bases, there was a span of 11 bases. The CDR3 sequence is 17 residues long. The CDR3 here is CASSQDSRYSNTGELFF. CDR3 bases: TGCGCCAGCAGCCAAGATTCCAGGTACTCGAACACCGGGGAGCTGTTTTTT.

The chain links TRBV19 to TRBJ2-5; TRBD2 is a possible D gene (7 bases). Germline V gene sequence: CDR1 LNHDA, CDR2 SQIVND (reference sequence). Deletions cut 1 base from V and 1 base from J, with 10 bases between. This CDR3 region has 15 residues. The CDR3 nucleotides read TGTGCCAGTAGTATAGCGGGGGGCCCCCAAGAGACCCAGTACTTC. It specifies CASSIAGGPQETQYF.

CDR3 nucleotide sequence: TGTGCCAGCAGTTACGTGACAGGGGGCCTTGGTGAGCAGTTCTTC. This encodes CASSYVTGGLGEQFF. The chain uses TRBV6-5 and TRBJ2-1; 10 bases are shared with TRBD1. The junction had 7 bases not matched to a gene; V was cut back by 2 bases and J by 9 bases. The CDR3 totals 15 residues. Germline CDR1 MNHEY, CDR2 SVGAGI.

This sequence joins TRBV28 and TRBJ2-3, with 9 bases fitting TRBD2. The germline V gene encodes CDR1 MDHEN and CDR2 SYDVKM. Trimming cost V 1 base and J 3 bases; bases outside gene matches: 11. There are 18 residues in the CDR3. The CDR3 DNA is TGTGCCAGCAGTTTATTTGGGGCTAGCGGGATGGGGACAGATACGCAGTATTTT. Translated: CASSLFGASGMGTDTQYF.

The sample holds one count of this clone. CDR3 coding DNA: TGTGCCAGCAGCTTGGACGATCGGGTTTTCTTC. As protein: CASSLDDRVFF. The rearrangement uses TRBV5-6 and TRBJ2-1; no reliable D call. CDR1 is SGHDT, CDR2 YYEEEE, per germline. This CDR3 contains 11 residues. The V end was cut by 0 bases, the J end by 16 bases, with 11 bases between.

The chain uses TRBV5-1 and TRBJ1-6; 9 bases are shared with TRBD1. Germline V lookup: CDR1 SGHRS, CDR2 YFSETQ. V lost 0 bases and J lost 2; bases outside the gene matches: 3. CDR3 size: 17 residues. This CDR3 reads CASSLEGQGTYNSPLHF. Here the CDR3 DNA reads TGCGCCAGCAGCTTGGAGGGACAGGGAACCTATAATTCACCCCTCCACTTT.

This chain uses TRBV25-1 with TRBJ2-1; 8 nucleotides agree with TRBD2. The CDR3 runs to 15 residues. After removal of 5 bases from V and 3 bases from J, the junction contained 6 bases not matched to a gene. CDR1 MGHDK and CDR2 SYGVNS come from the germline V gene. CDR3 loop: CASSHSGSGYNEQFF. As DNA, the CDR3 is TGTGCCAGCAGTCACAGCGGGAGCGGCTACAATGAGCAGTTCTTC.

This clone has a single count. This sequence joins TRBV2 and TRBJ1-1; a weak D match, TRBD1 (5 bases). The CDR3 runs 14 residues. The V end was cut by 3 bases, the J end by 1 base, with 9 bases between. The germline V gene has CDR1 SNHLY and CDR2 FYNNEI. The DNA for the CDR3 is TGTGCCAGCAGTGACTGGGGCTCGAACACTGAAGCTTTCTTT. It specifies CASSDWGSNTEAFF.

The chain employs TRBV7-2 and TRBJ1-1; 8 bases fit TRBD1. Trimming removed 6 bases from V and 4 bases from J; junction bases left unmatched: 13. The length of the CDR3 is 16 residues. Germline values: CDR1 SGHTA, CDR2 FQGNSA. The CDR3: CASRPFGQGGGTEAFF. In DNA, the CDR3 is TGTGCCAGCAGGCCTTTCGGACAGGGAGGGGGCACTGAAGCTTTCTTT.

V is TRBV5-1 and J is TRBJ2-7; tentative D call: TRBD2 (6 bases). V lost 2 bases, J lost 7 bases, and 28 bases lay in between. CDR1 is SGHRS, CDR2 YFSETQ, per germline. This CDR3 contains 18 residues. The CDR3 loop reads CASSLTPPGSRGPEEQYF. CDR3 in DNA: TGCGCCAGCAGCTTAACCCCCCCCGGGAGCCGGGGCCCCGAAGAGCAGTACTTC.

The V and J genes are TRBV6-6 and TRBJ2-3; TRBD2 matches at 11 bases. After removal of 5 bases from V and 5 bases from J, the junction contained 15 bases not matched to a gene. The CDR3 length is 18 residues. Looked up from germline, CDR1 is MNHNY and CDR2 is SVGAGI (reference sequence). In DNA form, the CDR3 reads TGTGCCAGCAGTCTGACAGGGGCTAGCGGGGGGTCGGGAGATACGCAGTATTTT. Protein sequence: CASSLTGASGGSGDTQYF.

The J gene is TRBJ1-4, the V gene TRBV6-2 or TRBV6-3, with no clear D. Trimming removed 3 bases at V and 7 bases at J, with 6 bases between. Per germline, CDR1 MNHEY and CDR2 SVGEGT. CDR3 size: 12 residues. The CDR3 loop reads CASSYPGEKLFF. CDR3 nucleotides: TGTGCCAGCAGTTATCCAGGTGAAAAACTGTTTTTT.

The rearrangement links TRBV6-5 to TRBJ2-2; a weak D match, TRBD2 (6 bases). Per the germline V gene, CDR1 is MNHEY and CDR2 is SVGAGI. The CDR3 is 14 amino acids. V was clipped by 8 bases and J by 3 bases, with 13 bases between them. For the CDR3, the DNA is TGTGCCAGCTGGCGGGGCCGGGACACCGGGGAGCTGTTTTTT. Translating it yields CASWRGRDTGELFF.

This chain links TRBV27 with TRBJ1-5, with TRBD1 identical over 9 bases. This CDR3 is built from 15 residues. The germline V gene has CDR1 MNHEY and CDR2 SMNVEV (reference sequence). V shed 6 bases and J 4 bases; nucleotides not matched to a gene: 7. CDR3 in amino acids: CASRPRTGANQPQHF. The CDR3 DNA follows: TGTGCCAGCAGACCCCGGACAGGGGCAAATCAGCCCCAGCATTTT.

This clone is a singleton in its sample. This sequence joins TRBV6-5 and TRBJ2-7; D is possibly TRBD1 (6 bases). CDR3 length: 13 residues. Germline V gives CDR1 MNHEY, CDR2 SVGAGI. Trimming removed 11 bases from V and 0 bases from J, with 14 bases in between. Here the CDR3 DNA reads TGTGCCGGGTCCCGGACAGACTCCTACGAGCAGTACTTC. It encodes CAGSRTDSYEQYF.

The sample holds one count of this clone. The chain employs TRBV7-9 and TRBJ1-6; the D is unclear. Per the germline V gene, CDR1 is SEHNR and CDR2 is FQNEAQ (reference sequence). V lost 10 bases and J 7 bases, leaving 17 bases between the germline ends. The CDR3 is 14 residues long. CDR3 protein: CATTRTERNSPLHF. The CDR3 coding sequence is TGTGCCACAACCCGGACTGAGAGGAATTCACCCCTCCACTTT. The whole variable domain, filled in from reference TRBV7-9 and TRBJ1-6, reads DTGVSQNPRHKITKRGQNVTFRCDPISEHNRLYWYRQTLGQGPEFLTYFQNEAQLEKSRLLSDRFSAERPKGSFSTLEIQRTEQGDSAMYLCATTRTERNSPLHFGNGTRLTVT.

This chain connects TRBV10-1 to TRBJ2-7; 11 bases fit TRBD2. The junction had 9 bases not matched to a gene; V was cut back by 3 bases and J by 5 bases. CDR3 size: 16 residues. Germline values: CDR1 WNHNN, CDR2 SYGVQD (reference sequence). CDR3 sequence reads: CASSDVTSGSFDEQYF. DNA for the CDR3: TGCGCCAGCAGTGACGTTACTAGCGGGAGTTTCGACGAGCAGTACTTC.